Presented here are 21 T cell receptor beta chains from one specimen sequenced in a study of CD8 T cells in Susac syndrome. RNA in amounts of about 0.5 to 1 ug was reverse transcribed with random hexamers. TCRdb called the immunoSEQ multiplex PCR reads again in MiXCR, with one record for every CDR3 protein. The table shows more than 150,000 distinct CDR3 sequences, with approximately 94% occurring only once. Sequenced input: CD8+ T cells from PBMCs. Receptor source: a human donor with multiple sclerosis.

V is TRBV3-1 and J is TRBJ2-1; TRBD2 matches at 11 bases. Germline CDR1 is LGHDT and CDR2 is YNNKEL (reference sequence). This CDR3 contains 17 residues. Trimming at V came to 3 bases and at J to 6 bases, leaving 10 bases not matched to a gene. DNA of the CDR3: TGTGCCAGCAGCCATGAAATAGCGGGGGGGTTTTTCAATGAGCAGTTCTTC. Its translation: CASSHEIAGGFFNEQFF.

This sequence joins TRBV5-6 and TRBJ2-7; TRBD1 matches 8 bases. V was pared by 6 bases and J by 4 bases, with 9 bases of the junction left unmatched. The CDR3 spans 14 residues. The germline CDR1 and CDR2 sequences are SGHDT and YYEEEE. In DNA, the CDR3 is TGTGCCAGCAACCGACAGGGGTTCTTGTACGAGCAGTACTTC. This gives the protein CASNRQGFLYEQYF.

The chain carries TRBV7-9 and TRBJ2-5; 8 bases line up with TRBD1. Germline CDR1 is SEHNR and CDR2 is FQNEAQ (reference sequence). CDR3 size: 15 residues. Trimming cost V 0 bases and J 5 bases; bases outside gene matches: 5. The DNA of the CDR3 is TGTGCCAGCAGCTTAGCGTCAGGGGGCGGTGAGACCCAGTACTTC. The encoded protein is CASSLASGGGETQYF. The whole variable domain, remainder taken from reference TRBV7-9 and TRBJ2-5, is DTGVSQNPRHKITKRGQNVTFRCDPISEHNRLYWYRQTLGQGPEFLTYFQNEAQLEKSRLLSDRFSAERPKGSFSTLEIQRTEQGDSAMYLCASSLASGGGETQYFGPGTRLLVL.

The chain carries TRBV27 and TRBJ1-2, with D tentatively TRBD1 (5 bases). This CDR3 spans 15 amino acids. Trimming shortened V by 0 bases and J by 4 bases, and 12 bases separated the two germline ends. The germline gives CDR1 MNHEY, CDR2 SMNVEV (reference sequence). The CDR3, as DNA: TGTGCCAGCAGTTTATCCCAGGGAACCGGCTATGGCTACACCTTC. This gives the protein CASSLSQGTGYGYTF.

The chain links TRBV5-6 to TRBJ2-7, with D unresolved. CDR1 SGHDT and CDR2 YYEEEE come from the germline V gene. The length of the CDR3 is 14 residues. Trimming left V 3 bases short and J 6 bases short, with 16 bases between. The CDR3 region has the DNA TGTGCCAGCAGCTCGATGACGGGCCCCGGCGAGCAGTACTTC. Its protein is CASSSMTGPGEQYF.

V is TRBV7-2 and J is TRBJ2-1, with D unclear. The CDR3 totals 13 residues. The germline gives CDR1 SGHTA, CDR2 FQGNSA. V was clipped by 0 bases and J by 7 bases, with 7 bases between them. The CDR3 region has the DNA TGTGCCAGCAGCTTAGCGAGGTGGAATGAGCAGTTCTTC. Translated: CASSLARWNEQFF.

J is TRBJ1-2 and V is TRBV29-1; D is unclear. Germline values: CDR1 SQVTM, CDR2 ANQGSEA. The CDR3 runs to 10 residues. V lost 3 bases to trimming and J lost 6 bases, with 5 bases between them. The CDR3 nucleotides are TGCAGCGTTGATGGGAATGGCTACACCTTC. It yields the protein CSVDGNGYTF.

This clonotype appeared a single time. This chain links TRBV27 with TRBJ2-5; 7 bases agree with TRBD1. Germline values: CDR1 MNHEY, CDR2 SMNVEV (reference sequence). Trimming at V came to 6 bases and at J to 5 bases, leaving 12 bases not matched to a gene. The CDR3 is 15 amino acids. The CDR3 spells CASSHWTGRFETQYF. DNA for the CDR3: TGTGCCAGCAGCCATTGGACAGGCCGGTTCGAGACCCAGTACTTC.

This sequence joins TRBV20-1 and TRBJ2-7; D is unclear. The germline CDR1 and CDR2 sequences are DFQATT and SNEGSKA (reference sequence). The CDR3 length is 14 residues. V lost 5 bases, J lost 3 bases, and 17 bases lay in between. The CDR3 bases are TGCAGTGCTCGCCGGGTCCCTAACGACTACGAGCAGTACTTC. Translated: CSARRVPNDYEQYF.

The V gene is TRBV30, the J gene TRBJ1-1, with 7 bases lining up with TRBD1. V shed 4 bases and J 1 base; nucleotides not matched to a gene: 6. In germline, CDR1 is GTSNPN, CDR2 SVGIG (reference sequence). The CDR3 contains 14 residues. DNA of the CDR3: TGTGCCTGGACCACAGGGGCATCGAACACTGAAGCTTTCTTT. It specifies CAWTTGASNTEAFF.

The rearrangement links TRBV5-1 to TRBJ1-2, with D possibly TRBD1 on 5 matching bases. Per the germline V gene, CDR1 is SGHRS and CDR2 is YFSETQ. The CDR3 runs to 15 residues. Trimming removed 4 bases from V and 8 bases from J, with 21 bases in between. The CDR3 sequence is CASSPRGTPIGGYTF. The CDR3 nucleotides are TGCGCCAGCAGCCCCCGTGGGACGCCGATTGGGGGCTACACCTTC.

V and J are TRBV9 and TRBJ2-7; D possibly uses TRBD1 or TRBD2 (5 bases each). The germline gives CDR1 SGDLS, CDR2 YYNGEE. This CDR3 spans 13 amino acids. Trimming removed 5 bases at V and 7 bases at J, with 16 bases between. The CDR3 loop is CASSPGPKGEQYF. Written as DNA, the CDR3 is TGTGCCAGCAGTCCGGGACCAAAGGGGGAGCAGTACTTC. Full variable domain (missing parts from reference TRBV9 and TRBJ2-7): DSGVTQTPKHLITATGQRVTLRCSPRSGDLSVYWYQQSLDQGLQFLIQYYNGEERAKGNILERFSAQQFPDLHSELNLSSLELGDSALYFCASSPGPKGEQYFGPGTRLTVT.

J is TRBJ1-1 and V is TRBV27; D may be TRBD1 (5 bases). The germline CDR1 and CDR2 sequences are MNHEY and SMNVEV (reference sequence). The CDR3 sequence is 15 residues long. V lost 11 bases and J 1 base, leaving 20 bases between the germline ends. CDR3 sequence (DNA): TGTGCCTCGGGGCCCCCGTCTCTGCCGAACACTGAAGCTTTCTTT. Amino acids: CASGPPSLPNTEAFF.

V and J are TRBV25-1 and TRBJ1-1; 9 bases agree with TRBD1. V trimming: 5 bases; J trimming: 6 bases; junction bases outside the gene matches: 7. The CDR3 has 14 amino acids. CDR1 is MGHDK, CDR2 SYGVNS, per germline. The CDR3: CASSSNRGRPEAFF. CDR3 nucleotides: TGTGCCAGCAGTTCTAACAGGGGGCGGCCTGAAGCTTTCTTT.

This rearrangement joins TRBV13 to TRBJ2-5; 7 bases agree with TRBD1. There are 12 residues in the CDR3. The germline V gene has CDR1 PRHDT and CDR2 FYEKMQ (reference sequence). V was pared by 8 bases and J by 3 bases, with 3 bases of the junction left unmatched. CDR3 residues: CASAGTEETQYF. Written as DNA, the CDR3 is TGTGCCAGCGCCGGGACAGAAGAGACCCAGTACTTC.

The rearrangement joins TRBV30 to TRBJ2-7; 7 nucleotides align to TRBD1. The CDR3 spans 14 residues. V lost 4 bases and J lost 0; bases outside the gene matches: 6. In germline, CDR1 is GTSNPN, CDR2 SVGIG (reference sequence). The CDR3 DNA reads as TGTGCCTGGACTGACAGGGAGAGCTCCTACGAGCAGTACTTC. This translates into CAWTDRESSYEQYF.

The V gene is TRBV7-9, the J gene TRBJ2-1, with 11 bases matching TRBD2. The J segment lost 6 bases and the V segment lost 5 bases, leaving 6 bases of the junction unmatched. CDR3 size: 15 residues. The germline V gene encodes CDR1 SEHNR and CDR2 FQNEAQ (reference sequence). For the CDR3, the DNA is TGTGCCAGCAGCCGACCAGGGACTAGCGGCAATGAGCAGTTCTTC. As protein: CASSRPGTSGNEQFF.

This clonotype occurred once. The chain couples TRBV9 to TRBJ2-5; 7 positions agree with TRBD1. J gave up 7 bases and V 5 bases, and 11 bases lay outside the gene matches. This CDR3 is 14 amino acids long. Per the germline V gene, CDR1 is SGDLS and CDR2 is YYNGEE. The CDR3 coding sequence is TGTGCCAGCAGTCTCCCCGACAGGGCGGGGACCCAGTACTTC. It encodes CASSLPDRAGTQYF.

The V call is TRBV27, the J call TRBJ2-7, with 7 nucleotides matching TRBD1. The CDR3 totals 14 residues. Losses at the gene ends were 4 bases for V and 6 bases for J; bases not matched to a gene: 9. Germline CDR1 MNHEY, CDR2 SMNVEV (reference sequence). The CDR3 protein is CASSSGRGYVEQYF. The CDR3 nucleotides read TGTGCCAGCAGTTCAGGCAGGGGGTATGTCGAGCAGTACTTC.

V usage is TRBV15 and J usage is TRBJ1-1; TRBD1 matches 9 bases. Germline lookup yields CDR1 LNHNV and CDR2 YYDKDF (reference sequence). CDR3 size: 17 residues. V shed 5 bases and J 4 bases; nucleotides not matched to a gene: 14. The CDR3 loop is CATSRGTGLISSTEAFF. CDR3 sequence (DNA): TGTGCCACCAGCCGCGGGACAGGGCTTATCTCGAGCACTGAAGCTTTCTTT. Based on the CDR3 plus reference TRBV15 and TRBJ1-1, the full variable domain is DAMVIQNPRYQVTQFGKPVTLSCSQTLNHNVMYWYQQKSSQAPKLLFHYYDKDFNNEADTPDNFQSRRPNTSFCFLDIRSPGLGDTAMYLCATSRGTGLISSTEAFFGQGTRLTVV.

The chain recombines TRBV29-1 with TRBJ1-4, with D possibly being TRBD1 (5 bases). V gave up 0 bases and J gave up 8 bases, with 10 bases separating them. Germline V gene data show CDR1 as SQVTM and CDR2 as ANQGSEA. The CDR3 loop spans 13 amino acids. The CDR3 nucleotides read TGCAGCGTTGAAGATGGGGAGGGGGAAAAACTGTTTTTT. Amino acids: CSVEDGEGEKLFF.